These 19 T cell receptor beta chains originate from one sample sequenced in a study of cytomegalovirus exposure and HLA in healthy donors. Vbeta (60) and Jbeta (13) primers were used in the PCR. Here immunoSEQ multiplex PCR was the method, and the copy in TCRdb shows in-frame clones only, minus some. The data show around 120,000 clones, over 80% seen once. The sequenced sample consisted of PBMCs. The receptors shown here come from a boy younger than 18 in good health and CMV-seronegative.

The V and J genes are TRBV27 and TRBJ2-1; 10 bases are a match to TRBD2. Per germline, CDR1 MNHEY and CDR2 SMNVEV (reference sequence). The V and J ends lost 2 bases and 2 bases, in that order; junction bases with no gene match: 0. The CDR3 consists of 15 residues. The CDR3 DNA sequence: TGTGCCAGCAGTTTAGGACTAGCGGCCTACAATGAGCAGTTCTTC. This translates into CASSLGLAAYNEQFF.

This sequence joins TRBV18 and TRBJ2-1, with D possibly being TRBD2 (6 bases). Trimming pared 8 bases from V and 5 bases from J, leaving 13 bases between. Germline assignment: CDR1 KGHSH and CDR2 LQKENI. The length of the CDR3 is 13 residues. The CDR3 DNA reads as TGTGCCAGCCACAGGTCGGGGGACAATGAGCAGTTCTTC. It codes for CASHRSGDNEQFF.

The V gene is TRBV5-8, the J gene TRBJ2-2; D not resolved. Deletions cut 2 bases from V and 5 bases from J, with 10 bases between. The CDR3 has 14 residues. The germline V gene has CDR1 SGHTS and CDR2 YDEGEE. The CDR3 nucleotides read TGTGCCAGCAGCTTAAACGAGATTACCGGGGAGCTGTTTTTT. This encodes CASSLNEITGELFF.

The chain links TRBV6-6 to TRBJ1-1, with D possibly matching TRBD1 (5 bases). CDR3 length equals 14 residues. The germline CDR1 and CDR2 sequences are MNHNY and SVGAGI (reference sequence). Trimming took off 4 bases at V and 5 bases at J, with 14 bases between the two ends. The CDR3 sequence: CASSSGGGVTEAFF. As DNA, the CDR3 is TGTGCCAGCAGTTCGGGGGGTGGTGTGACTGAAGCTTTCTTT.

The V call is TRBV5-1, the J call TRBJ2-1, with 12 bases matching TRBD2. This CDR3 has 16 residues. Germline loops: CDR1 SGHRS, CDR2 YFSETQ. The V gene end was trimmed by 3 bases and the J gene end by 9 bases; junction bases not matched to a gene: 10. CDR3 nucleotide sequence: TGCGCCAGCAGCTCTGGACTAGCGGGGTTGAGGAGTGAGCAGTTCTTC. Its protein product is CASSSGLAGLRSEQFF.

V usage is TRBV7-9 and J usage is TRBJ2-7; D perhaps matches TRBD2 (6 bases). V was shortened by 4 bases and J by 5 bases, with 18 bases between the two germline ends. The germline gives CDR1 SEHNR, CDR2 FQNEAQ (reference sequence). This CDR3 has 15 amino acids. CDR3 protein: CASSSSIGTPDEQYF. The CDR3, as DNA: TGTGCCAGCAGCTCTTCAATCGGGACTCCTGACGAGCAGTACTTC.

This chain connects TRBV5-1 to TRBJ1-1, with 8 positions matching TRBD1. Trimming at V came to 2 bases and at J to 6 bases, leaving 9 bases not matched to a gene. Germline V gives CDR1 SGHRS, CDR2 YFSETQ. This CDR3 is built from 15 residues. The CDR3 coding sequence is TGCGCCAGCAGCTTAGAGGGACAGGCCTGGGCTGAAGCTTTCTTT. Protein product: CASSLEGQAWAEAFF.

The chain recombines TRBV9 with TRBJ2-1; TRBD2 might be the D (7 bases). The CDR3 runs to 12 residues. CDR1 is SGDLS and CDR2 is YYNGEE in the germline V gene. Trimming left V 7 bases short and J 9 bases short, with 14 bases between. The CDR3 reads CASGRGGSEQFF. The CDR3 DNA sequence: TGTGCCAGCGGTAGGGGGGGGAGTGAGCAGTTCTTC.

The chain has TRBV7-9 and TRBJ2-1, with 12 bases fitting TRBD2. CDR3 length: 16 residues. V shed 5 bases and J 7 bases; nucleotides not matched to a gene: 9. Germline assignment: CDR1 SEHNR and CDR2 FQNEAQ (reference sequence). The chain's CDR3 is CASSPSTSGSENEQFF. CDR3 sequence (DNA): TGTGCCAGCAGCCCCTCGACTAGCGGGAGTGAAAATGAGCAGTTCTTC.

The chain joins TRBV27 to TRBJ1-2, with D maybe TRBD1 (5 bases). CDR3 length equals 15 residues. CDR1 and CDR2 from the germline V gene are MNHEY and SMNVEV (reference sequence). V gave up 5 bases and J gave up 5 bases, with 18 bases separating them. This CDR3 is CASSPRMGGEYGYTF. CDR3 coding DNA: TGTGCCAGCAGTCCGCGTATGGGGGGGGAATATGGCTACACCTTC.

V and J are TRBV18 and TRBJ1-2; 9 nucleotides match TRBD1. Germline V CDR1 and CDR2: KGHSH, LQKENI. The V segment lost 5 bases and the J segment 5 bases; nucleotides outside the gene matches: 0. The CDR3 totals 12 residues. The CDR3 loop reads CASSDRGYGYTF. CDR3 DNA sequence: TGTGCCAGCTCAGACAGGGGGTATGGCTACACCTTC.

The V gene is TRBV2, the J gene TRBJ1-2; D uncertain. The V end lost 4 bases, the J end lost 0 bases, and 15 bases lay between the germline ends. Germline CDR1 SNHLY, CDR2 FYNNEI. CDR3 length: 16 residues. This CDR3 reads CASSGRDDGPNYGYTF. For the CDR3, the DNA is TGTGCCAGCAGTGGACGGGATGACGGACCTAACTATGGCTACACCTTC.

The chain joins TRBV9 to TRBJ2-3, with TRBD2 identical over 10 bases. Unmatched junction bases numbered 1, after V lost 2 bases and J lost 1 base. This CDR3 contains 15 residues. The germline V gene encodes CDR1 SGDLS and CDR2 YYNGEE. In DNA form, the CDR3 reads TGTGCCAGCAGCGTGGGGACTAGCGGCACAGATACGCAGTATTTT. It encodes CASSVGTSGTDTQYF.

The CDR3 DNA sequence: TGTGCCAGCAGCTCAATGGCCTCAGGGTTCAACACCGGGGAGCTGTTTTTT. This translates into CASSSMASGFNTGELFF. The chain recombines TRBV7-6 with TRBJ2-2; weak D call: TRBD1 (5 bases). The germline V and J ends were trimmed by 4 bases and 2 bases, with 17 bases remaining between them. Germline V lookup: CDR1 SGHVS, CDR2 FNYEAQ. CDR3 length: 17 residues. Supplemented by reference TRBV7-6 and TRBJ2-2, the full variable domain reads GAGVSQSPRYKVTKRGQDVALRCDPISGHVSLYWYRQALGQGPEFLTYFNYEAQQDKSGLPNDRFSAERPEGSISTLTIQRTEQRDSAMYRCASSSMASGFNTGELFFGEGSRLTVL.

This clone was found a few times. The genes are TRBV2 and TRBJ2-7; D perhaps matches TRBD2 (6 bases). Trimming removed 6 bases at V and 5 bases at J, with 8 bases between. Germline V gene lookup returns CDR1 SNHLY and CDR2 FYNNEI. The CDR3 contains 11 residues. The CDR3 reads CASSRENEQYF. The CDR3, as DNA: TGTGCCAGCAGCCGGGAGAACGAGCAGTACTTC. Full variable domain (outside the CDR3, taken from reference TRBV2 and TRBJ2-7): EPEVTQTPSHQVTQMGQEVILRCVPISNHLYFYWYRQILGQKVEFLVSFYNNEISEKSEIFDDQFSVERPDGSNFTLKIRSTKLEDSAMYFCASSRENEQYFGPGTRLTVT.

A word on this clone: Additional DNA sequences in this sample encode the identical CDR3. The chain employs TRBV19 and TRBJ1-2; TRBD1 agrees at 9 bases. CDR1 is LNHDA and CDR2 is SQIVND in the germline V gene (reference sequence). Losses at the gene ends were 5 bases for V and 5 bases for J; bases not matched to a gene: 3. The length of the CDR3 is 13 residues. The CDR3, as DNA: TGTGCCAGTAGTCCTGGGACAGGGTATGGCTACACCTTC. This encodes CASSPGTGYGYTF.

The chain links TRBV5-1 to TRBJ1-1, with unresolved D. Trimming took off 4 bases at V and 0 bases at J, with 7 bases between the two ends. This CDR3 has 13 residues. From germline, CDR1 is SGHRS and CDR2 YFSETQ. The DNA for the CDR3 is TGCGCCAGCAGCGGCGGCTTGAACACTGAAGCTTTCTTT. Protein product: CASSGGLNTEAFF.

The V gene is TRBV11-2, the J gene TRBJ1-2; tentatively, D is TRBD1 (5 bases). This CDR3 spans 17 amino acids. The germline CDR1 and CDR2 sequences are SGHAT and FQNNGV. The V and J ends lost 1 base and 7 bases respectively, with 22 bases between them. CDR3 nucleotide sequence: TGTGCCAGCAGCTTAGGGGTCAAAGCACCCTTGGGGGGTGGCTACACCTTC. Amino acid sequence: CASSLGVKAPLGGGYTF.

The chain is built from TRBV30 and TRBJ2-2; D gene ambiguous. In germline, CDR1 is GTSNPN, CDR2 SVGIG (reference sequence). This CDR3 has 13 amino acids. V was clipped by 2 bases and J by 2 bases, with 6 bases between them. In DNA form, the CDR3 reads TGTGCCTGGAGTCCTACCAACACCGGGGAGCTGTTTTTT. Translating gives CAWSPTNTGELFF.